This T cell receptor (beta chain) emerged from a study of CD8 T cells in ankylosing spondylitis. TCRdb independently ran MiXCR on the 5' RACE reads; one entry per CDR3 protein. The sample lists some 220,000 distinct CDR3 sequences, 6% to 8% seen once, with 14% in the top ten. Study observations and caveats: Among TCR beta sequences, a motif of roughly 8 highly homologous variants appeared characteristic of ankylosing spondylitis blood. Earlier work had already found some motif variants in reactive arthritis synovial fluid and blood. Disease-linked clones, CD8+, were relatively rare in peripheral blood. Disease-linked clones were reportedly significantly enriched in matched ankylosing spondylitis synovial fluid.

With regard to this clonotype: No antigen is known for it.

Germline lookup yields CDR1 LGHNA and CDR2 YNFKEQ. V was cut by 0 bases and J by 1 base, with 2 bases left in between. CDR3 length: 13 residues. Source material: blood, either unsorted or a sorted T cell fraction (not recorded which). The chain uses TRBV4-2 and TRBJ2-3; D uncertain. The receptor's source is a male donor with ankylosing spondylitis. CDR3 loop: CASSQDRTDTQYF. The CDR3 DNA sequence: TGTGCCAGCAGCCAAGACCGCACAGATACGCAGTATTTT.